The 14 T cell receptor beta chains given below trace back to one sample, sequenced in a study of blood T cell repertoires in COVID-19. Repertoires were generated with immunoSEQ multiplex PCR, while TCRdb's copy carries only in-frame clones and drops some. In the table there are about 88,000 clones, around 90% of which are singletons. Sample: peripheral blood. These receptors were taken from a man aged 18 to 35 with COVID-19, enrolled during active disease.

The CDR3 loop reads CASSARRLVVAYEQYF. DNA of the CDR3: TGCGCCAGCAGTGCCCGGAGACTAGTTGTAGCCTACGAGCAGTACTTC. The V call is TRBV10-2, the J call TRBJ2-7; a possible D gene is TRBD2 (6 bases). V was cut by 4 bases and J by 2 bases, with 18 bases left in between. The germline V gene has CDR1 WSHSY and CDR2 SAAADI. This CDR3 has 16 residues.

V is TRBV6-5 and J is TRBJ2-7; no reliable D call. CDR1 is MNHEY and CDR2 is SVGAGI in the germline V gene. The CDR3 has 14 residues. V shed 4 bases and J shed 3 bases, with 13 bases lying between them. CDR3 residues: CASSLSKLSYEQYF. In DNA, the CDR3 is TGTGCCAGCAGTTTATCCAAACTGAGCTACGAGCAGTACTTC.

V and J are TRBV29-1 and TRBJ2-1; the match to TRBD2 covers 11 bases. Germline V gene sequence: CDR1 SQVTM, CDR2 ANQGSEA. The CDR3 consists of 18 residues. The V gene end was trimmed by 5 bases and the J gene end by 0 bases; junction bases not matched to a gene: 12. The CDR3 region has the DNA TGCAGCGTTAGCGGGCAACTAGCGGGAGAATACTCCTACAATGAGCAGTTCTTC. Translation gives CSVSGQLAGEYSYNEQFF.

The chain has TRBV9 and TRBJ2-2; 7 bases align to TRBD2. This CDR3 is 16 amino acids long. The ends lost 0 bases at V and 1 base at J; junction bases unmatched: 3. Germline V gene lookup returns CDR1 SGDLS and CDR2 YYNGEE. DNA for the CDR3: TGTGCCAGCAGCGTAGAGCTAGCGGTGAACACCGGGGAGCTGTTTTTT. Its protein is CASSVELAVNTGELFF.

The J gene is TRBJ1-6, the V gene TRBV4-1; D gene unclear. With 0 bases removed from V and 5 bases from J, the gap between germline ends came to 11 bases. CDR1 is MGHRA and CDR2 is YSYEKL in the germline V gene. CDR3 length: 16 amino acids. CDR3 sequence (DNA): TGCGCCAGCAGCCAAGAGGGCACAGTCAATAATTCACCCCTCCACTTT. Its protein product is CASSQEGTVNNSPLHF.

This clone was detected once. The chain uses TRBV5-1 and TRBJ1-1, with D maybe TRBD1 (6 bases). V lost 4 bases and J 3 bases, leaving 19 bases between the germline ends. CDR1 and CDR2 from the germline V gene are SGHRS and YFSETQ. This CDR3 spans 16 amino acids. The CDR3, as DNA: TGCGCCAGCAGCCCTGGACAGACCGGTGGGGACACTGAAGCTTTCTTT. This gives the protein CASSPGQTGGDTEAFF.

V usage is TRBV28 and J usage is TRBJ2-3; 8 bases are shared with TRBD2. Trimming cost V 6 bases and J 4 bases; bases outside gene matches: 9. The CDR3 is 15 amino acids. The germline V gene has CDR1 MDHEN and CDR2 SYDVKM. In nucleotides, the CDR3 is TGTGCCAGCAGAGACGGGAGGGTTTATGCAGATACGCAGTATTTT. Its translation is CASRDGRVYADTQYF.

The chain uses TRBV4-3 and TRBJ2-5, with a tentative D call TRBD1 (6 bases). Germline loops: CDR1 LGHNA, CDR2 YSLEER. Trimming removed 2 bases from V and 0 bases from J, with 10 bases in between. The CDR3 consists of 15 residues. CDR3 protein: CASSQSTGHQETQYF. CDR3 in DNA: TGCGCCAGCAGCCAAAGTACAGGGCACCAAGAGACCCAGTACTTC.

The V and J genes are TRBV2 and TRBJ2-7; TRBD1 matches at 8 bases. The CDR3 runs to 16 residues. V trimming: 5 bases; J trimming: 7 bases; junction bases outside the gene matches: 16. Germline CDR1 reads SNHLY; CDR2 reads FYNNEI. The CDR3 sequence: CASSPEKPPTGEEQYF. DNA of the CDR3: TGTGCCAGCAGTCCCGAAAAACCTCCGACAGGGGAAGAGCAGTACTTC.

This clone was picked up a small number of times. In DNA, the CDR3 is TGTGCCAGCAGCTTAGGTGGAGGGTTCGAGCAGTACTTC. This translates into CASSLGGGFEQYF. The chain recombines TRBV11-2 with TRBJ2-7; possible D gene TRBD2, 6 bases. CDR3 length equals 13 residues. Deletions cut 1 base from V and 6 bases from J, with 10 bases between. Germline V lookup: CDR1 SGHAT, CDR2 FQNNGV.

In this sample, this clone turned up once. The rearrangement uses TRBV19 and TRBJ1-5; the D gene is possibly TRBD1 (6 bases). V lost 6 bases, J lost 1 base, and 16 bases lay in between. The CDR3 length is 16 residues. The germline V gene encodes CDR1 LNHDA and CDR2 SQIVND (reference sequence). The DNA of the CDR3 is TGTGCCAGTAGAGTAGCGGGACACTTGAGCAATCAGCCCCAGCATTTT. Translation: CASRVAGHLSNQPQHF. The whole variable domain, remainder taken from reference TRBV19 and TRBJ1-5, is DGGITQSPKYLFRKEGQNVTLSCEQNLNHDAMYWYRQDPGQGLRLIYYSQIVNDFQKGDIAEGYSVSREKKESFPLTVTSAQKNPTAFYLCASRVAGHLSNQPQHFGDGTRLSIL.

The chain employs TRBV6-2 or TRBV6-3 and TRBJ2-3; a possible D gene is TRBD1 (6 bases). Trimming left V 2 bases short and J 2 bases short, with 14 bases between. Germline loops: CDR1 MNHEY, CDR2 SVGEGT. The CDR3 sequence is 16 residues long. For the CDR3, the DNA is TGTGCCAGCAGTTACAGCTACAGGGCCCTCACAGATACGCAGTATTTT. It encodes CASSYSYRALTDTQYF.

The chain is built from TRBV28 and TRBJ2-1, with D perhaps matching TRBD2 (5 bases). The CDR3 spans 18 residues. Trimming removed 4 bases from V and 1 base from J, with 20 bases in between. Per germline, CDR1 MDHEN and CDR2 SYDVKM. The CDR3 spells CASSSSIWTQGSYNEQFF. The DNA of the CDR3 is TGTGCCAGCAGTTCCTCGATCTGGACTCAAGGATCCTACAATGAGCAGTTCTTC.

V usage is TRBV2 and J usage is TRBJ1-2, with a tentative D call TRBD1 (6 bases). V was clipped by 8 bases and J by 3 bases, with 13 bases between them. Germline CDR1 SNHLY, CDR2 FYNNEI. The CDR3 spans 13 residues. CDR3 residues: CASRQGIYYGYTF. CDR3 nucleotide sequence: TGTGCCAGCCGTCAGGGGATCTACTATGGCTACACCTTC. The whole variable domain, remainder taken from reference TRBV2 and TRBJ1-2, is EPEVTQTPSHQVTQMGQEVILRCVPISNHLYFYWYRQILGQKVEFLVSFYNNEISEKSEIFDDQFSVERPDGSNFTLKIRSTKLEDSAMYFCASRQGIYYGYTFGSGTRLTVV.